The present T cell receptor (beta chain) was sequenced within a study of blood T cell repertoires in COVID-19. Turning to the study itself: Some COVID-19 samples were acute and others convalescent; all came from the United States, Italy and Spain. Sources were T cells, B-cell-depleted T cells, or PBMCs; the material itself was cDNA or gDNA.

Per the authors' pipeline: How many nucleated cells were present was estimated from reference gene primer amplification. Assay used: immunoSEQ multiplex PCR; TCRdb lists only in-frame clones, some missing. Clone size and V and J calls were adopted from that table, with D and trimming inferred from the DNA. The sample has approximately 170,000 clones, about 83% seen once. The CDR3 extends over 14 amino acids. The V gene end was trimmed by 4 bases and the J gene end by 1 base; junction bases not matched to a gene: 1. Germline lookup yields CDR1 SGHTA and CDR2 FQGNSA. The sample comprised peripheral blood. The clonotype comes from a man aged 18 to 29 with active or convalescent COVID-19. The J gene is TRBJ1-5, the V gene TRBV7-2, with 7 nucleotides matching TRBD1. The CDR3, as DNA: TGTGCCAGCAGCTGGGACAGCAGCAATCAGCCCCAGCATTTT. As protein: CASSWDSSNQPQHF.